This T cell receptor beta chain was recorded in a study of T-cell reconstitution after alpha-beta-depleted transplantation in children. This clonotype was picked up a small number of times. Unique molecular identifiers were used to barcode this TCRbeta library. TCRdb fed the PCR reads into MiXCR, producing one record per CDR3 protein. The profile shows 640,000 or so distinct CDR3 sequences, 16% of them singletons. The receptor was isolated from a human donor who donated a stem cell graft to a child with acute myeloid leukemia. The sample consisted of PBMCs from the stem cell graft donor, taken from the stem cell graft.

CDR3 protein: CASSAPSSLYQETQYF. For the CDR3, the DNA is TGTGCCAGCAGCGCTCCTAGCTCCCTGTACCAAGAGACCCAGTACTTC. The chain recombines TRBV7-9 with TRBJ2-5; TRBD2 is a possible D gene (5 bases). Trimming shortened V by 5 bases and J by 0 bases, and 16 bases separated the two germline ends. CDR1 SEHNR and CDR2 FQNEAQ come from the germline V gene (reference sequence). This CDR3 is built from 16 residues.